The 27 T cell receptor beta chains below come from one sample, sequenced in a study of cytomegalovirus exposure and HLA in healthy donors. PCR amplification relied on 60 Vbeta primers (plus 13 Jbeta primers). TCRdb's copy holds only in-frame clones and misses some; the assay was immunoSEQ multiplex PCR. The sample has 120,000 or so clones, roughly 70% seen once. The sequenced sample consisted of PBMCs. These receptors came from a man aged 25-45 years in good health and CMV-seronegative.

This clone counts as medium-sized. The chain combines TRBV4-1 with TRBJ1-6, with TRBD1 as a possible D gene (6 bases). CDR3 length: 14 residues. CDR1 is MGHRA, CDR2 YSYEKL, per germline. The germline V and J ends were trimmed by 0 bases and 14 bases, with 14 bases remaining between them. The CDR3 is CASSQDRPGQSLHF. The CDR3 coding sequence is TGCGCCAGCAGCCAAGATCGGCCGGGACAATCCCTCCACTTT.

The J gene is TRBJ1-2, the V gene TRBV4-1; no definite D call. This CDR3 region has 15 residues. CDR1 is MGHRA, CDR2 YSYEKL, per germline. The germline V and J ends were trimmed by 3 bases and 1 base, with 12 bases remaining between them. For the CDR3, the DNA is TGCGCCAGCAGCCAGGAGGACGGTTTTAACTATGGCTACACCTTC. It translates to CASSQEDGFNYGYTF.

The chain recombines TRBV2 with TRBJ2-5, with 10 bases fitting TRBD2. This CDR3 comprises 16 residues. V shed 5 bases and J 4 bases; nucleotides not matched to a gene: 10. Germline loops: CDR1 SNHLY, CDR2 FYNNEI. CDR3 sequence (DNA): TGTGCCAGCAGTCGAGCGGGGGGGCTTTTTGGAGAGACCCAGTACTTC. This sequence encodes CASSRAGGLFGETQYF.

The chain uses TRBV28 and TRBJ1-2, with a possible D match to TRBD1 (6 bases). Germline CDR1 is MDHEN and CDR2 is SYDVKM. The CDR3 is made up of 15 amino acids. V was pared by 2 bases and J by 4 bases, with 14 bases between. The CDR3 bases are TGTGCCAGCAGTTTAGGGGCAGGGGTAAGCTATGGCTACACCTTC. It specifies CASSLGAGVSYGYTF.

The CDR3 loop is CASSHQLRTDYGYTF. The CDR3 DNA follows: TGCGCCAGCAGCCATCAATTAAGGACTGACTATGGCTACACCTTC. The rearrangement uses TRBV4-1 and TRBJ1-2; D remains ambiguous. CDR1 is MGHRA, CDR2 YSYEKL, per germline. V was clipped by 3 bases and J by 3 bases, with 14 bases between them. The CDR3 has 15 residues.

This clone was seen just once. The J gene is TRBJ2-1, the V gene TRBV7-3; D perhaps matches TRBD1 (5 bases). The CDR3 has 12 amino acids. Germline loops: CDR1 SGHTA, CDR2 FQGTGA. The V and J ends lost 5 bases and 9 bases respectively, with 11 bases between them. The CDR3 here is CASSAGPGEQFF. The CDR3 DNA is TGTGCCAGCAGCGCAGGGCCGGGTGAGCAGTTCTTC.

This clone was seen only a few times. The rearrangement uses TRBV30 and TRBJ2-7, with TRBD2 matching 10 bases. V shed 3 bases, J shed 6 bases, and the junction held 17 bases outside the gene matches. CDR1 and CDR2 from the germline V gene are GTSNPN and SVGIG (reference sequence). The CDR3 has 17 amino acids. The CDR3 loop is CAWSPRVSAGGLSEQYF. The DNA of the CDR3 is TGTGCCTGGAGCCCCCGTGTCTCAGCGGGGGGGCTTTCCGAGCAGTACTTC.

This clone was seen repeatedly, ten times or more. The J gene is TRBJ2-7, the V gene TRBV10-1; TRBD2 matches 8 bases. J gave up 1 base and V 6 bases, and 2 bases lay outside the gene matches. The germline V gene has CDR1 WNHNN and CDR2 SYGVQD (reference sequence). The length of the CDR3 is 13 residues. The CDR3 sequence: CASSPSGSYEQYF. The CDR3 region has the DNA TGCGCCAGCAGCCCTAGCGGGTCCTACGAGCAGTACTTC.

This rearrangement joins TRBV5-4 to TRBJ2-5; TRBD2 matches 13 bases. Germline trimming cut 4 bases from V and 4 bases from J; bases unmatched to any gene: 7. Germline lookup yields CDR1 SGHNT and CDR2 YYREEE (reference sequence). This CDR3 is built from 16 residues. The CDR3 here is CASSPTSGGQAETQYF. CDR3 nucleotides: TGTGCCAGCAGCCCGACTAGCGGGGGGCAGGCAGAGACCCAGTACTTC.

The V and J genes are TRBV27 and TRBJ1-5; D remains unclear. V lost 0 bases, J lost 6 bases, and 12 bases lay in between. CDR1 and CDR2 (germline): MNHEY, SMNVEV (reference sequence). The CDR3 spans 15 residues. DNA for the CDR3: TGTGCCAGCAGTTTATCAAGCGGGAGGCGTCAGCCCCAGCATTTT. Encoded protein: CASSLSSGRRQPQHF.

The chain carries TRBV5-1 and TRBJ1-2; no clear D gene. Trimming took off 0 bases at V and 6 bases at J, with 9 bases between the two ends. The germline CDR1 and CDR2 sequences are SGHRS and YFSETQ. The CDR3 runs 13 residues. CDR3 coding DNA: TGCGCCAGCAGCTTGGATGACACAGATGGCTACACCTTC. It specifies CASSLDDTDGYTF.

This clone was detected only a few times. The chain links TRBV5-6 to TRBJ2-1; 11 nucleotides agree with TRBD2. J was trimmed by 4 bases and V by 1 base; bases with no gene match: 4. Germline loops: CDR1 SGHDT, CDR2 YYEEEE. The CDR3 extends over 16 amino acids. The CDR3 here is CASSLFGTSGYNEQFF. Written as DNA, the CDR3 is TGTGCCAGCAGCTTGTTCGGGACTAGCGGTTACAATGAGCAGTTCTTC.

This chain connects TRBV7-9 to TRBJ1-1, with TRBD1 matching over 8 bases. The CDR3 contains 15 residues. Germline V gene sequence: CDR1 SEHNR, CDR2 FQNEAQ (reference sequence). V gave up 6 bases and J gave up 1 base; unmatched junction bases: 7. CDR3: CASSFPDRGNTEAFF. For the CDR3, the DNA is TGTGCCAGCAGTTTTCCCGACAGGGGGAACACTGAAGCTTTCTTT.

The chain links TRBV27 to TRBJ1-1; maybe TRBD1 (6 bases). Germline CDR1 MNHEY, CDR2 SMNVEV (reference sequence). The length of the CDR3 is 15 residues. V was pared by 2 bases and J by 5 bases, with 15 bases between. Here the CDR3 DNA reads TGTGCCAGCAGTTTACGTGCAGGGGTAGAGACTGAAGCTTTCTTT. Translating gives CASSLRAGVETEAFF.

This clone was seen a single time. CDR3 protein: CASSLVLPGGSEQFF. The CDR3 region has the DNA TGTGCCAGCAGCTTAGTTCTTCCGGGGGGTAGTGAGCAGTTCTTC. V usage is TRBV11-2 and J usage is TRBJ2-1; the match to TRBD2 covers 7 bases. Losses at the gene ends were 1 base for V and 9 bases for J; bases not matched to a gene: 9. Germline V gene sequence: CDR1 SGHAT, CDR2 FQNNGV. CDR3 length: 15 residues.

The CDR3 reads CAISAQGANQPQHF. The CDR3 coding sequence is TGTGCCATCAGTGCACAGGGGGCCAATCAGCCCCAGCATTTT. The genes are TRBV10-3 and TRBJ1-5; 9 nucleotides align to TRBD1. This CDR3 region has 14 residues. The germline V gene encodes CDR1 ENHRY and CDR2 SYGVKD. V lost 4 bases and J lost 3; bases outside the gene matches: 1.

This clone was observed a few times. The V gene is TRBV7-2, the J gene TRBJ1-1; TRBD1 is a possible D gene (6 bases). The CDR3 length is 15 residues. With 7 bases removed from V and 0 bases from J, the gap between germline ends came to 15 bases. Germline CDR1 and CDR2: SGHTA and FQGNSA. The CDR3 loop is CASTTGKHMNTEAFF. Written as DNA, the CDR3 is TGTGCCAGCACTACAGGGAAACATATGAACACTGAAGCTTTCTTT.

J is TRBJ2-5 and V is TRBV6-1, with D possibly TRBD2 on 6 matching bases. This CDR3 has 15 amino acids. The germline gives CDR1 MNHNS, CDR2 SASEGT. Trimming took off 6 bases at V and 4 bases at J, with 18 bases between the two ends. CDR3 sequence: CASRTGPGGGETQYF. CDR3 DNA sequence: TGTGCCAGCAGAACCGGACCTGGGGGAGGAGAGACCCAGTACTTC.

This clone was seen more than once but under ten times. The DNA for the CDR3 is TGTGCCAGCAGCTTCAGGGAATCACCCCTCCACTTT. It specifies CASSFRESPLHF. The genes are TRBV5-5 and TRBJ1-6; tentatively, D is TRBD1 (5 bases). The CDR3 length is 12 residues. Per germline, CDR1 SGHKS and CDR2 YYEKEE (reference sequence). The V end was cut by 2 bases, the J end by 10 bases, with 7 bases between.

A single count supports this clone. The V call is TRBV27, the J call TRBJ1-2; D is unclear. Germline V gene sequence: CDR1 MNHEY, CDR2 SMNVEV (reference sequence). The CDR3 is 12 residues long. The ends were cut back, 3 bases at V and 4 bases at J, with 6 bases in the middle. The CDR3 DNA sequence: TGTGCCAGCAGTTTTTACAGCTATGGCTACACCTTC. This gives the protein CASSFYSYGYTF.

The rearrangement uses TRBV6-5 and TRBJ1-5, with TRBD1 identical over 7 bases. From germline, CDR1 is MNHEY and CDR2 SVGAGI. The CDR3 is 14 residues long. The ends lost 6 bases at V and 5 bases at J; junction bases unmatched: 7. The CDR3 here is CASRVTGVHQPQHF. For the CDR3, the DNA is TGTGCCAGCAGAGTCACAGGGGTCCATCAGCCCCAGCATTTT.

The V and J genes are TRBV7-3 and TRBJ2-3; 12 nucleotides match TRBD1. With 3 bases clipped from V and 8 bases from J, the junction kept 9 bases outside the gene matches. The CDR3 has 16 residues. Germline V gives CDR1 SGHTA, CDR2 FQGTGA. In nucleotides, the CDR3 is TGTGCCAGCAGCTTCTCCGGGACAGGGGGCGCGATTACGCAGTATTTT. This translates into CASSFSGTGGAITQYF.

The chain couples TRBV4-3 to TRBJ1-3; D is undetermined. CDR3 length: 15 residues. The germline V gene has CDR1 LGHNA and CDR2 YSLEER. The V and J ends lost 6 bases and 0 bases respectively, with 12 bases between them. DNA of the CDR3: TGCGCCAGCAGGGAGGCTATCGGCTCTGGAAACACCATATATTTT. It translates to CASREAIGSGNTIYF.

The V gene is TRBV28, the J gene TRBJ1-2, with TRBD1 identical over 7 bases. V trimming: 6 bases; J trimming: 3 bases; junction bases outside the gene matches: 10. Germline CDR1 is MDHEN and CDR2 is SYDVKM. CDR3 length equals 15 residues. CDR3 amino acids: CASRPTGAVDYGYTF. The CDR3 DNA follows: TGTGCCAGCAGGCCCACAGGGGCGGTGGACTATGGCTACACCTTC.

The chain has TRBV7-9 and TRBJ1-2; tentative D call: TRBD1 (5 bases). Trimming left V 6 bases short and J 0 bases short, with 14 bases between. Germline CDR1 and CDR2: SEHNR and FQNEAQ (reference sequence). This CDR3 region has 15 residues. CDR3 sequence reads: CASSSRQFANYGYTF. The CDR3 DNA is TGTGCCAGCAGTTCCCGACAGTTCGCTAACTATGGCTACACCTTC.

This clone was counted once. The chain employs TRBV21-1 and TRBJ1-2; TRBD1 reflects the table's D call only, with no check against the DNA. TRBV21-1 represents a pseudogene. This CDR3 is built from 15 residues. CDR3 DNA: TGTGCCAGCAGCAAATGGACAGGGAAAGTAGGAGGCTACACCTTC. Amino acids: CASSKWTGKVGGYTF.

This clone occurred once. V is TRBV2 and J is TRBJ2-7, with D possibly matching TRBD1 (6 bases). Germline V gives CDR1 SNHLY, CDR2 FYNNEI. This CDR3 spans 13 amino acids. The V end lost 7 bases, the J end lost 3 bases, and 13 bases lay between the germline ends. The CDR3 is CASMFRDNYEQYF. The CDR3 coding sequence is TGTGCCAGCATGTTCCGGGACAACTACGAGCAGTACTTC.